This T cell receptor (beta chain) is from a study of T cell repertoires in cytomegalovirus infection. Study context: Public TCR beta signatures were indicative of both CMV infection and a matching HLA type. Study conclusions and caveats: HLA-C-restricted CMV-specific TCR beta clonotypes were dominant in the ex vivo response. Public TCR beta family frequency separated CMV-and-HLA carriers, including in an independent cohort.

TCRdb redid the calling of the reads with MiXCR, one entry per CDR3 protein. The sample records about 920,000 distinct CDR3 sequences, roughly 31% being singletons. The V gene end was trimmed by 7 bases and the J gene end by 4 bases; junction bases not matched to a gene: 11. Looked up from germline, CDR1 is MNHEY and CDR2 is SVGEGT. The CDR3 spans 16 residues. With regard to this clonotype: Its cognate antigen is unknown.

This receptor was obtained from a human donor in good health (CMV status not recorded). Some clones in this sample may be carry-over from other donors' samples. Sequencing used cultured CD8+ T cells from PBMCs, obtained from culture after CMV antigen stimulation. The chain uses TRBV6-2 or TRBV6-3 and TRBJ2-2, with 8 bases that match TRBD2. CDR3 sequence reads: CASTPRGGMSTGELFF. CDR3 nucleotides: TGTGCCAGCACCCCCCGCGGGGGGATGAGCACCGGGGAGCTGTTTTTT.